Listed below are T cell receptor beta chains from one sample, sequenced in a study of beta chain features in type 1 diabetes. Profiled with immunoSEQ multiplex PCR; TCRdb holds only in-frame clones, not every one. Of 150,000 to 200,000 clones in the sample, roughly 60% were seen once. What was sequenced was naive CD4+ T cells from blood. The receptors come from a man aged 30 to 45 with type 1 diabetes. The conserved cysteine and the conserved F or W are not part of the CDR3 here.

j_call: TRBJ1-1
v_call: TRBV28
cdr3_aa: ASGIGTVGRTEAF

j_call: TRBJ1-6
v_call: TRBV30
cdr3_aa: AWSIGGQGRSPLH

j_call: TRBJ2-1
v_call: TRBV29-1
cdr3_aa: SVAPNEQF

j_call: TRBJ2-7
v_call: TRBV7-2
cdr3_aa: ASSQQGLEQY

j_call: TRBJ2-3
v_call: TRBV29-1
cdr3_aa: SVVSGLSTDTQY

j_call: TRBJ2-1
v_call: TRBV30
cdr3_aa: AWSLEQGSEQF

j_call: TRBJ1-1
v_call: TRBV19
cdr3_aa: ASSNPKQGEVAF

j_call: TRBJ2-5
v_call: TRBV11-2
cdr3_aa: ASRFTGVETQY

j_call: TRBJ2-7
v_call: TRBV4-1
cdr3_aa: ASSQGIRTALEYEQY

j_call: TRBJ2-7
v_call: TRBV28
cdr3_aa: ASNSAERKDYEQY

j_call: TRBJ2-7
v_call: TRBV19
cdr3_aa: ASSIYPVGQNYEQY

j_call: TRBJ2-5
v_call: TRBV25-1
cdr3_aa: ASSDLTETQY

j_call: TRBJ2-3
v_call: TRBV11-2
cdr3_aa: ASSYQEGTQY

j_call: TRBJ2-5
v_call: TRBV7-2
cdr3_aa: ASSSQRGATEETQY

j_call: TRBJ1-2
v_call: TRBV11-2
cdr3_aa: ASSPDNLRHGYT

j_call: TRBJ2-3
v_call: TRBV6-5
cdr3_aa: ASSYSAGTDTQY

j_call: TRBJ2-2
v_call: TRBV28
cdr3_aa: ASKDGDTGELF

j_call: TRBJ2-1
v_call: TRBV11-2
cdr3_aa: ASISSAYNEQF

j_call: TRBJ1-2
v_call: TRBV7-2
cdr3_aa: ASSLSTAVDGYT